A single sample is the source of the 14 T cell receptor beta chains below, sequenced in a study of T cells in Graves' hyperthyroidism and ophthalmopathy. TCR beta CDR3 sequences were amplified from RNA transcripts. A first-round RT-PCR of the TCR CDR3 used the HTBI primer set. Each CDR3 protein is one row after TCRdb ran MiXCR on the multiplex PCR reads. The sample records roughly 240,000 distinct CDR3 sequences, 15% to 20% being singletons. Sequencing was performed on blood. The receptors stem from a woman aged 18-29 years with Graves' ophthalmopathy.

This clonotype was recorded many times. The gene calls are TRBV20-1 and TRBJ1-1; D perhaps matches TRBD1 (6 bases). From germline, CDR1 is DFQATT and CDR2 SNEGSKA (reference sequence). The CDR3 length is 14 residues. The V gene lost 3 bases and the J gene lost 5 bases, with 16 bases spanning the gap. CDR3 in amino acids: CSARADGGKTEAFF. The CDR3 coding sequence is TGCAGTGCTAGGGCGGACGGGGGCAAAACTGAAGCTTTCTTT.

This clonotype was recorded at least ten times. The chain has TRBV27 and TRBJ2-3; D might be TRBD2 (5 bases). The CDR3 contains 16 residues. Germline V CDR1 and CDR2: MNHEY, SMNVEV (reference sequence). With 4 bases removed from V and 0 bases from J, the gap between germline ends came to 14 bases. The CDR3 loop is CASSYFIARSTDTQYF. DNA of the CDR3: TGTGCCAGCAGTTACTTCATAGCGAGAAGCACAGATACGCAGTATTTT.

This clonotype was recorded at least ten times. This chain uses TRBV20-1 with TRBJ2-5; TRBD2 aligns across 11 bases. Trimming at V came to 5 bases and at J to 0 bases, leaving 5 bases not matched to a gene. The germline V gene has CDR1 DFQATT and CDR2 SNEGSKA (reference sequence). This CDR3 region has 15 residues. CDR3 region: CSASRLAGYQETQYF. DNA for the CDR3: TGCAGTGCTTCTAGACTAGCGGGGTACCAAGAGACCCAGTACTTC.

In its sample, this clonotype was seen many times. V is TRBV4-2 and J is TRBJ1-5; maybe TRBD1 (5 bases). The CDR3 covers 15 residues. CDR1 and CDR2 from the germline V gene are LGHNA and YNFKEQ. The germline V and J ends were trimmed by 0 bases and 4 bases, with 10 bases remaining between them. The CDR3 coding sequence is TGTGCCAGCAGCCAAGATCAGGGCCCGAATCAGCCCCAGCATTTT. Residues: CASSQDQGPNQPQHF.

The rearrangement joins TRBV28 to TRBJ2-1; 14 nucleotides align to TRBD2. Germline lookup yields CDR1 MDHEN and CDR2 SYDVKM. This CDR3 is built from 16 residues. Germline trimming cut 5 bases from V and 8 bases from J; bases unmatched to any gene: 8. CDR3 bases: TGTGCCAGCAGTCACGGACTAGCGGGGGGTTTCGATGAGCAGTTCTTC. Translated, it gives CASSHGLAGGFDEQFF.

This clonotype was detected ten times or more. The chain couples TRBV11-3 to TRBJ2-7; D remains ambiguous. Per the germline V gene, CDR1 is SGHNT and CDR2 is YENEEA. This CDR3 is 13 amino acids long. The germline V and J ends were trimmed by 5 bases and 2 bases, with 10 bases remaining between them. The CDR3 spells CASSITSTYEQYF. The CDR3 DNA sequence: TGTGCCAGCAGCATAACGAGCACCTACGAGCAGTACTTC.

The chain joins TRBV28 to TRBJ2-6; D uncertain. The length of the CDR3 is 14 residues. The germline V and J ends were trimmed by 4 bases and 2 bases, with 6 bases remaining between them. CDR1 is MDHEN and CDR2 is SYDVKM in the germline V gene. In DNA form, the CDR3 reads TGTGCCAGCAGTTGGTTCCCTGGGGCCAACGTCCTGACTTTC. Translated, it gives CASSWFPGANVLTF. The full variable domain, completed using reference TRBV28 and TRBJ2-6, is DVKVTQSSRYLVKRTGEKVFLECVQDMDHENMFWYRQDPGLGLRLIYFSYDVKMKEKGDIPEGYSVSREKKERFSLILESASTNQTSMYLCASSWFPGANVLTFGAGSRLTVL.

This clonotype occurred many times. In DNA, the CDR3 is TGCGCCAGCAGCTTGGGGGGACTAGCGAGGGGCATTCAGTACTTC. Its translation is CASSLGGLARGIQYF. The chain employs TRBV5-1 and TRBJ2-4, with 10 bases matching TRBD2. The CDR3 consists of 15 residues. Trimming at V came to 0 bases and at J to 9 bases, leaving 6 bases not matched to a gene. Germline assignment: CDR1 SGHRS and CDR2 YFSETQ. Variable domain in full (rest from reference TRBV5-1 and TRBJ2-4): KAGVTQTPRYLIKTRGQQVTLSCSPISGHRSVSWYQQTPGQGLQFLFEYFSETQRNKGNFPGRFSGRQFSNSRSEMNVSTLELGDSALYLCASSLGGLARGIQYFGAGTRLSVL.

In its sample, this clonotype was seen many times. This chain connects TRBV28 to TRBJ1-2; TRBD1 might be the D (5 bases). The length of the CDR3 is 15 residues. Germline V gene lookup returns CDR1 MDHEN and CDR2 SYDVKM. Deletions cut 7 bases from V and 0 bases from J, with 15 bases between. CDR3 in DNA: TGTGCCAGCACCAGGTGGGGGGTTGCTAACTATGGCTACACCTTC. It translates to CASTRWGVANYGYTF.

This clonotype was detected many times. The chain links TRBV12-3 or TRBV12-4 to TRBJ1-2; D is ambiguous. CDR3 length: 13 amino acids. Trimming cost V 2 bases and J 5 bases, with 9 bases left between them. CDR3 sequence: CASSLRAVYGYTF. CDR3 nucleotide sequence: TGTGCCAGCAGTTTAAGGGCGGTTTATGGCTACACCTTC.

Many counts were recorded for this clonotype. The chain joins TRBV5-5 to TRBJ2-3, with D maybe TRBD1 (5 bases). The CDR3 runs 14 residues. Germline lookup yields CDR1 SGHKS and CDR2 YYEKEE (reference sequence). The V and J ends lost 5 bases and 4 bases respectively, with 14 bases between them. CDR3 residues: CASSSGWGSDTQYF. The CDR3 DNA is TGTGCCAGCAGTTCCGGCTGGGGCTCAGATACGCAGTATTTT.

For this clonotype: This sequence may be a read error, since a much larger clone differs from it by one base. The chain is built from TRBV30 and TRBJ1-1; TRBD1 is a possible D gene (5 bases). The germline V gene has CDR1 GTSNPN and CDR2 SVGIG (reference sequence). The CDR3 has 16 residues. The CDR3 nucleotides are TGTGCCTGGAGTGTAATTATGGGGGTACTGGCCACTGAAGCTCTCTTT. It encodes CAWSVIMGVLATEALF.

This clonotype was picked up many times. The J gene is TRBJ2-7, the V gene TRBV6-1; 8 bases line up with TRBD1. V shed 7 bases and J 1 base; nucleotides not matched to a gene: 9. Germline CDR1 is MNHNS and CDR2 is SASEGT. The CDR3 runs 15 residues. The CDR3 DNA reads TGTGCCAGCAAAAGAGACAGGGGAGGATCCTACGAGCAGTACTTC. The encoded protein is CASKRDRGGSYEQYF.

This clonotype was observed many times. The V call is TRBV6-1, the J call TRBJ2-3; D is possibly TRBD1 or TRBD2 (5 bases each). This CDR3 has 15 amino acids. Trimming took 5 bases from V and 1 from J, leaving 13 bases between them. Germline loops: CDR1 MNHNS, CDR2 SASEGT. CDR3 sequence (DNA): TGTGCCAGCAGTTATTTACGGGACGGCACAGATACGCAGTATTTT. Protein sequence: CASSYLRDGTDTQYF.